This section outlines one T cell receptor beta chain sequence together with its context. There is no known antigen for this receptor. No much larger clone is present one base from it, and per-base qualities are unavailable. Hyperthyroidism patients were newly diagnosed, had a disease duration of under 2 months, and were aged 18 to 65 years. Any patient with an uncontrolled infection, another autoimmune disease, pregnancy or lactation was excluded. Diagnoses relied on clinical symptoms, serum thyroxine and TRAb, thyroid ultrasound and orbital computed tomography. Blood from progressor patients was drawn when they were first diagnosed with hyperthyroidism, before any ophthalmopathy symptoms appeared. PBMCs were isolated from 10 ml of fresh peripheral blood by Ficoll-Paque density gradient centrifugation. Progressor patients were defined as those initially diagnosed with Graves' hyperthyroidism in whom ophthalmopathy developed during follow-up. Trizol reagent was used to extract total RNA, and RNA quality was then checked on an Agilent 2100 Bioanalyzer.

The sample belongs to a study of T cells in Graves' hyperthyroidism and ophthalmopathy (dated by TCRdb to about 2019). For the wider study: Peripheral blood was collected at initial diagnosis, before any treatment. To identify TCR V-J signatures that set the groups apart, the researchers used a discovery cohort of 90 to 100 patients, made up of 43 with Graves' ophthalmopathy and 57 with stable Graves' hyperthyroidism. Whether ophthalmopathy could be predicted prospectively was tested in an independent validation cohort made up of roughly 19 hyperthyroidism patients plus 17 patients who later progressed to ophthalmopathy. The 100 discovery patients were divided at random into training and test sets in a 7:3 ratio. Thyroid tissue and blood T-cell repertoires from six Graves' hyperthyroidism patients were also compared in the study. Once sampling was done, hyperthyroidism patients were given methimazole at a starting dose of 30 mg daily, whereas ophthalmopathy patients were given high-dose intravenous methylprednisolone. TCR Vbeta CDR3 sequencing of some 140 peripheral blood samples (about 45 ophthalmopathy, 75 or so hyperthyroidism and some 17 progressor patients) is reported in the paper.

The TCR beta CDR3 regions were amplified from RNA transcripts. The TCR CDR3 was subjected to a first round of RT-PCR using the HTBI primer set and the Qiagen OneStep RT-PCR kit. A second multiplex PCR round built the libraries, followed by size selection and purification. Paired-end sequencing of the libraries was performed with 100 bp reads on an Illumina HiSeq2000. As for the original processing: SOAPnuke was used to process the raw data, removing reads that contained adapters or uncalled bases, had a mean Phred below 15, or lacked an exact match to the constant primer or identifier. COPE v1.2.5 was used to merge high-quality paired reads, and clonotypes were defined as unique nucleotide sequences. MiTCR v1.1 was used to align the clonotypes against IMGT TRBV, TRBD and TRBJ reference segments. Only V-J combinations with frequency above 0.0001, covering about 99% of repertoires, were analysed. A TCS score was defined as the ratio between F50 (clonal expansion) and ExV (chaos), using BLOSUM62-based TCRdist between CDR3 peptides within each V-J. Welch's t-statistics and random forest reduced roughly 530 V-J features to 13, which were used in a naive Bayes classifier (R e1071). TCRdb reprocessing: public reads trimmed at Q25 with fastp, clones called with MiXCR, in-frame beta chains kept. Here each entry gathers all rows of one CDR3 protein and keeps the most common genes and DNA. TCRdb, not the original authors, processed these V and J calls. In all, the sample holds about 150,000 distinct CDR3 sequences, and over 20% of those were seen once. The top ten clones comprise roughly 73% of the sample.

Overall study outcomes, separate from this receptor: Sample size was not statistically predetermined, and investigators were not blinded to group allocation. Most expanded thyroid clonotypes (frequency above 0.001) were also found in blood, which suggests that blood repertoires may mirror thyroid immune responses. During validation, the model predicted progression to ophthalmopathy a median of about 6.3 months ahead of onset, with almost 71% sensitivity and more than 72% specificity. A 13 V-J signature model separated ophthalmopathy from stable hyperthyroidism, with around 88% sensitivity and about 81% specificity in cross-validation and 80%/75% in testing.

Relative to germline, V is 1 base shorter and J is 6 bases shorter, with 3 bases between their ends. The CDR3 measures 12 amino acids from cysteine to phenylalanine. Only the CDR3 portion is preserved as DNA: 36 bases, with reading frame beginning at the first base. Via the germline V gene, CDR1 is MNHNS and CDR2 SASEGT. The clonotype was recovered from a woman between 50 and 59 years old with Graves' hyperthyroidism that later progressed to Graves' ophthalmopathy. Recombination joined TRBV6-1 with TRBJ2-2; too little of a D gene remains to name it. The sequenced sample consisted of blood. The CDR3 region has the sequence CASSEGAGELFF. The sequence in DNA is TGTGCCAGCAGTGAAGGAGCCGGGGAGCTGTTTTTT.